This T cell receptor beta chain was sequenced for a study of OX40 agonist ivuxolimab in advanced cancers. Notes on the research overall: Ivuxolimab was an agonistic, fully human IgG2 monoclonal antibody directed against OX40 (CD134), a costimulatory receptor. Prior anti-PD-1, anti-PD-L1 or anti-CTLA-4 therapy was permitted, and 40% to 50% of dose-escalation patients had received checkpoint inhibitors. Of the approximately 50 dose-escalation patients, hepatocellular carcinoma was present in 19, melanoma in roughly 15, renal cell carcinoma in 9 and head and neck cancer in 9. Intravenous ivuxolimab was administered to patients every 2 weeks at six dose levels: 0.01, 0.1, 0.3, 1.5, 3 and 10 mg/kg. Peripheral TCRbeta sequencing was intended to test whether TCR sequence diversity was altered and clonal T-cell expansion was caused by ivuxolimab. Partial responses were achieved by three dose-escalation patients, of whom one had hepatocellular carcinoma and two had cutaneous melanoma. In the dose-escalation cohort, more than 80% of patients were male, and the mean age was around 65 years with a range of roughly 23 to 79. The paper describes the monotherapy dose-escalation part (N of about 50 patients) of the phase I trial of ivuxolimab.

Genomic DNA was extracted from sorted cells for sequencing of the TCRbeta CDR3 region. TCRbeta CDR3 regions were sequenced using the immunoSEQ Assay. TCRdb limited this immuneACCESS table to in-frame rearrangements with V and J called. A share of clones is missing; checked studies link under half to unresolved V genes, and the rest is unexplained. Counted in this sample were approximately 60,000 clones; around 80% of them appeared once. 5% of the sample is taken by the ten largest. Trimmed from V: 3 bases; trimmed from J: 4 bases; junction bases lacking a gene match: 3. In the germline V gene, CDR1 corresponds to KGHSH and CDR2 to LQKENI. The CDR3 covers 14 residues, taking in both the cysteine and the phenylalanine. CDR3 DNA is the only sequence kept; it has 42 bases, read in frame from the first base. The trial excluded patients who had a history of autoimmune disease or were on systemic immunosuppression. Peripheral blood for TCR sequencing was drawn from every dose cohort at baseline, at cycle 4 day 1 and at cycle 7 day 1. Samples came from an open-label, multicenter, first-in-human phase I dose-escalation trial of ivuxolimab. Adults with locally advanced or metastatic head and neck squamous cell, hepatocellular, melanoma or renal cell carcinoma were enrolled in the trial. CD4+ and CD8+ T cells were sorted separately from peripheral blood before TCR sequencing.

The research as a whole found: In partial responders in the 0.1-3.0 mg/kg groups, normalized peripheral clonal expansion was found to be among the lowest, especially among CD8+ T cells. After ivuxolimab, CD8+ T cells had more expanded clones than CD4+ T cells on average. The antigen specificity of the peripheral T cells that underwent clonal expansion was not determined. Low levels of normalized T-cell clonal expansion were also seen in some nonresponding patients. At doses of 0.1 to 3.0 mg/kg, clonal expansion of both CD4+ and CD8+ T cells in blood was seen between baseline and week 6.

This clone is considered medium-sized (0.01 to 0.1%). What this receptor recognizes is not known. No much larger clone exists at a distance of one base, and base qualities are not known. Recombination linked TRBV18 to TRBJ1-3; 7 nucleotides in the junction match TRBD1. The sequence was collected from an adult with an advanced solid tumor such as melanoma, head and neck, liver or kidney cancer. The input for sequencing was CD4+ or CD8+ T cells sorted from blood, taken in a trial of the OX40 agonist ivuxolimab. At the DNA level, the sequence is TGTGCCAGCTCACCCGGGACAGAAGGAAACACCATATATTTT. Translated, this gives CASSPGTEGNTIYF.